This is a list of T cell receptor beta chains from one sample in a study of T-cell reconstitution after alpha-beta-depleted transplantation in children. TCRdb itself ran the PCR reads through MiXCR, one entry per CDR3 protein. The sample records some 640,000 distinct CDR3 sequences, about 15% being singletons. Source: PBMCs from the stem cell graft donor, taken from the stem cell graft. Source of these receptors: a human donor who donated a stem cell graft to a child with acute myeloid leukemia. CDR3s include the opening cysteine and the closing phenylalanine or tryptophan. The D gene is left open where the match is weak. Size is stated for part of the rows, as once, few or many counts, or as a class when the clone is expanded.

. | TRBJ1-3 | many | TRBV12-3/TRBV12-4 | TGTGCCAGCAGTCCTGGAAACACCATATATTTT | CASSPGNTIYF
TRBD2 | TRBJ2-4 | few | TRBV12-3/TRBV12-4 | TGTGCCAGCAGTCCAGGTCGGGGGGGGCGGGACATTCAGTACTTC | CASSPGRGGRDIQYF
. | TRBJ2-3 | . | TRBV20-1 | TGCAGCCCCTGGCTCCAGGGTCGTGATTACGTGGATACGCAGTATTTT | CSPWLQGRDYVDTQYF
. | TRBJ2-6 | many | TRBV5-5 | TGTGCCAGCAGCCGTGACAACTCTGGGGCCAACGTCCTGACTTTC | CASSRDNSGANVLTF
TRBD1 | TRBJ1-1 | few | TRBV11-2 | TGTGCCAGCAGCTTAGTCCCTCGGCTTGGGACAGGGAACACTGAAGCTTTCTTT | CASSLVPRLGTGNTEAFF
TRBD2 | TRBJ2-3 | . | TRBV10-3 | TGTGCCATCAAGGCTAGCGGGGGGTCAGATACGCAGTATTTT | CAIKASGGSDTQYF
. | TRBJ1-4 | few | TRBV5-1 | TGCGCCAGCAACCCTGGGGGGTCTTCTAATGAAAAACTGTTTTTT | CASNPGGSSNEKLFF
. | TRBJ2-3 | many | TRBV20-1 | TGCAGTGCTAGAGATCTGAGGGGCGTAGATACGCAGTATTTT | CSARDLRGVDTQYF
TRBD1 | TRBJ2-6 | few | TRBV27 | TGTGCCAGCAGTTTAGGACAGGCGAACTCTGGGGCCAACGTCCTGACTTTC | CASSLGQANSGANVLTF
. | TRBJ2-2 | . | TRBV7-9 | TGTGCCAGCAGTCCGGACCCGGGGGAGCTGTTTTTT | CASSPDPGELFF
TRBD1 | TRBJ1-5 | . | TRBV7-2 | TGTGCCAGCAGCTCTACCGGGACAGTGTATCAGCCCCAGCATTTT | CASSSTGTVYQPQHF
. | TRBJ1-1 | many | TRBV20-1 | TGCAGTGCTAGGGAGACAGTTACGAACACTGAAGCTTTCTTT | CSARETVTNTEAFF
TRBD2 | TRBJ2-1 | . | TRBV5-1 | TGCGCCAGCAGCTTAGCGGGGGTCCTGGGTGAGCAGTTCTTC | CASSLAGVLGEQFF
. | TRBJ2-3 | many | TRBV20-1 | TGCAGTGCTAGCGGTGGGGGGCCCACAGATACGCAGTATTTT | CSASGGGPTDTQYF
. | TRBJ1-2 | . | TRBV27 | TGTGCCAGCAGTCCCCGACAGCGGAACTATGGCTACACCTTC | CASSPRQRNYGYTF
. | TRBJ1-6 | . | TRBV4-1 | TGTGCCAGCAGCTCCGGGTCCCTCGGTTCACCCCTCCACTTT | CASSSGSLGSPLHF
. | TRBJ1-5 | few | TRBV29-1 | TGCAGCGTTGGAACGGGCCCCAATCAGCCCCAGCATTTT | CSVGTGPNQPQHF